A single sample is the source of the 14 T cell receptor beta chains below, sequenced in a study of blood T cells in healthy people across ages. PCR was performed a second time for 7 to 11 cycles using a sample-barcoded 5' primer and a J-beta primer mix. Each CDR3 protein is one row after TCRdb ran MiXCR on the 5' RACE reads. Found here are 600,000 to 800,000 distinct CDR3 sequences, 40% to 65% of them singletons; the top ten hold roughly 13%. The sequencing input was blood. These receptors were taken from a woman aged 80 or over in good health.

The chain employs TRBV25-1 and TRBJ2-1; TRBD1 aligns across 10 bases. The CDR3 runs to 15 residues. With 2 bases clipped from V and 8 bases from J, the junction kept 6 bases outside the gene matches. Per germline, CDR1 MGHDK and CDR2 SYGVNS. This CDR3 is CASSENLGTGDEQFF. The DNA for the CDR3 is TGTGCCAGCAGTGAAAATCTGGGGACAGGGGATGAGCAGTTCTTC.

The CDR3 reads CASSSRTDGNSPLHF. In DNA form, the CDR3 reads TGTGCCAGCAGCTCAAGGACAGATGGGAATTCACCCCTCCACTTT. The rearrangement uses TRBV11-2 and TRBJ1-6; a possible D gene is TRBD1 (6 bases). This CDR3 is built from 15 residues. Deletions cut 4 bases from V and 7 bases from J, with 14 bases between. The germline gives CDR1 SGHAT, CDR2 FQNNGV.

V and J are TRBV7-3 and TRBJ2-3; 10 positions agree with TRBD2. J was trimmed by 0 bases and V by 4 bases; bases with no gene match: 7. Germline assignment: CDR1 SGHTA and CDR2 FQGTGA. The CDR3 loop spans 17 amino acids. CDR3 loop: CASSSQAGGRSTDTQYF. The DNA for the CDR3 is TGTGCCAGCAGCTCCCAAGCGGGAGGGCGTAGCACAGATACGCAGTATTTT.

The rearrangement uses TRBV4-1 and TRBJ2-5; D remains unclear. CDR3 length: 13 amino acids. Per germline, CDR1 MGHRA and CDR2 YSYEKL. The V end was cut by 0 bases, the J end by 11 bases, with 13 bases between. CDR3 sequence: CASSQERSLEQYF. The CDR3 nucleotides are TGCGCCAGCAGCCAAGAACGATCCCTGGAGCAGTACTTC.

In this sample, this clonotype turned up once. This may come from a read error, since a much larger clone is one base off. The V and J genes are TRBV7-3 and TRBJ2-3; D is unresolved. Trimming took 4 bases from V and 4 from J, leaving 9 bases between them. Germline assignment: CDR1 SGHTA and CDR2 FQGTGA. The CDR3 covers 13 residues. Here the CDR3 reads CASSSDHPDTQYF. The CDR3 DNA sequence: TGTGCCAGCAGCTCGGACCACCCAGATACGCAGTATTTT.

Details on this clonotype: A much larger clone is a single base away; this may be a read error. The chain is built from TRBV7-2 and TRBJ1-2; 10 bases map to TRBD1. Germline V CDR1 and CDR2: SGHTA, FQGNSA. This CDR3 comprises 14 residues. Germline trimming cut 6 bases from V and 8 bases from J; bases unmatched to any gene: 9. The CDR3 coding sequence is TGTGCCAGCAGGAGGACCGGGACAGGGGAGGGCTACACCTTC. Its protein product is CASRRTGTGEGYTF. The full variable domain, completed using reference TRBV7-2 and TRBJ1-2, is GAGVSQSPSNKVTEKGKDVELRCDPISGHTALYWYRQSLGQGLEFLIYFQGNSAPDKSGLPSDRFSAERTGGSVSTLTIQRTQQEDSAVYLCASRRTGTGEGYTFGSGTRLTVV.

The chain couples TRBV9 to TRBJ1-2; D uncertain. The CDR3 loop spans 13 amino acids. The V end lost 8 bases, the J end lost 4 bases, and 15 bases lay between the germline ends. Germline CDR1 SGDLS, CDR2 YYNGEE. The CDR3 nucleotides read TGTGCCAGACGCAGGACGGACTTCTATGGCTACACCTTC. This codes for CARRRTDFYGYTF.

The rearrangement links TRBV20-1 to TRBJ2-4; a weak D match, TRBD1 (6 bases). Judging by the DNA end, TRBJ2-5 fits better; the J call may be wrong. From germline, CDR1 is DFQATT and CDR2 SNEGSKA (reference sequence). The CDR3 loop spans 13 amino acids. CDR3 loop: CSARDGGWETQYF. The CDR3 coding sequence is TGCAGTGCTAGAGATGGGGGCTGGGAGACCCAGTACTTC.

This clonotype was seen just once. V is TRBV10-3 and J is TRBJ2-7; 9 nucleotides align to TRBD1. This CDR3 region has 13 residues. The germline gives CDR1 ENHRY, CDR2 SYGVKD. J gave up 7 bases and V 3 bases, and 4 bases lay outside the gene matches. The DNA for the CDR3 is TGTGCCATCAGTGACCGACAGGGGGGAGAGCAGTACTTC. This gives the protein CAISDRQGGEQYF.

For the CDR3, the DNA is TGTGCCAGCACCAATGAATTGGACAGGACCAACTACGAGCAGTACTTC. Its translation is CASTNELDRTNYEQYF. This chain joins TRBV12-3 or TRBV12-4 and TRBJ2-7; 7 nucleotides line up with TRBD1. The length of the CDR3 is 16 residues. J was trimmed by 3 bases and V by 7 bases; bases with no gene match: 15.

The rearrangement links TRBV7-2 to TRBJ1-2; TRBD1 aligns across 9 bases. The trim removed 1 base at V and 2 bases at J, leaving 8 bases unmatched. The CDR3 loop spans 17 amino acids. Germline assignment: CDR1 SGHTA and CDR2 FQGNSA. CDR3 in amino acids: CASSLGFLGQGNYGYTF. In DNA form, the CDR3 reads TGTGCCAGCAGCTTAGGGTTTTTGGGACAGGGCAACTATGGCTACACCTTC. The full variable domain, with the rest looked up from reference TRBV7-2 and TRBJ1-2, is GAGVSQSPSNKVTEKGKDVELRCDPISGHTALYWYRQSLGQGLEFLIYFQGNSAPDKSGLPSDRFSAERTGGSVSTLTIQRTQQEDSAVYLCASSLGFLGQGNYGYTFGSGTRLTVV.

A single count supports this clonotype. The chain uses TRBV10-3 and TRBJ2-5; possible D gene TRBD2, 6 bases. This CDR3 is built from 13 residues. V was cut by 4 bases and J by 5 bases, with 11 bases left in between. Germline values: CDR1 ENHRY, CDR2 SYGVKD. The CDR3 DNA reads as TGTGCCATCAGTGGGTCGCGGGACGAGACCCAGTACTTC. This gives the protein CAISGSRDETQYF.

This chain joins TRBV7-9 and TRBJ2-3; 7 bases line up with TRBD1. J was trimmed by 6 bases and V by 3 bases; bases with no gene match: 6. Germline CDR1 and CDR2: SEHNR and FQNEAQ (reference sequence). The CDR3 has 14 residues. The CDR3 here is CASSFGTVMDTQYF. The CDR3 nucleotides are TGTGCCAGCAGCTTCGGGACAGTTATGGATACGCAGTATTTT.

V usage is TRBV12-3 or TRBV12-4 and J usage is TRBJ2-7; TRBD2 matches at 9 bases. The CDR3 runs to 18 residues. V lost 3 bases, J lost 3 bases, and 15 bases stayed unmatched. The CDR3 DNA sequence: TGTGCCAGCAGTTTTGACAGGGAAGGAGCGGGGGGCTTCTACGAGCAGTACTTC. It is translated as CASSFDREGAGGFYEQYF.